This T cell receptor beta chain was recorded in a study of Graves' ophthalmopathy and Graves' hyperthyroidism. Of note for this clonotype: Antigen specificity is unknown.

General observations from the study: In blood appeared most of the expanded thyroid clonotypes whose frequency exceeded 0.001.

Amplified TCR beta CDR3 regions were obtained using RNA transcripts as template. The authors performed first-round RT-PCR with HTBI primers and then a second-round multiplex PCR. TCRdb independently ran MiXCR on the multiplex PCR reads; one entry per CDR3 protein. The sample shows about 1.2 million distinct CDR3 sequences, roughly 35% of them seen only once. The clonotype comes from an adult man with Graves' hyperthyroidism. Sequences were obtained from peripheral blood or thyroid tissue (not recorded which).

The chain's CDR3 is CATTTGSTGNTIYF. The DNA of the CDR3 is TGTGCCACCACGACGGGGTCCACTGGAAACACCATATATTTT. The rearrangement links TRBV19 to TRBJ1-3; D is undetermined. Trimming shortened V by 10 bases and J by 2 bases, and 15 bases separated the two germline ends. CDR1 and CDR2 from the germline V gene are LNHDA and SQIVND (reference sequence). This CDR3 is built from 14 residues.